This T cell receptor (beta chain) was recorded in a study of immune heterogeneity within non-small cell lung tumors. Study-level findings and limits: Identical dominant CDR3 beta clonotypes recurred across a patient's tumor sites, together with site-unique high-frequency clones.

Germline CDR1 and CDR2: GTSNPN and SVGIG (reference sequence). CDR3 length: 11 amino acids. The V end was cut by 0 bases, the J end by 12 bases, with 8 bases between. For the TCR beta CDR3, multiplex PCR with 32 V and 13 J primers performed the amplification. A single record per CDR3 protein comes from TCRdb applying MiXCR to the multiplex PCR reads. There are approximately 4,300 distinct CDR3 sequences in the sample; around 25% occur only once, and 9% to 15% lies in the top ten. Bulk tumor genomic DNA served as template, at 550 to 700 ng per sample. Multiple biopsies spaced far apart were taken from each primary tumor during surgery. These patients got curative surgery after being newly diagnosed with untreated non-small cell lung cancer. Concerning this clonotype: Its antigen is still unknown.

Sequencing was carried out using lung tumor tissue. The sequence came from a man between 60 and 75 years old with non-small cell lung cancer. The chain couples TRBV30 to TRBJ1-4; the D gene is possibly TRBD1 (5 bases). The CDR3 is CAWSVGGELFF. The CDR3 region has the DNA TGTGCCTGGAGTGTGGGGGGGGAACTGTTTTTT. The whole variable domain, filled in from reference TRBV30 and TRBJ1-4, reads SQTIHQWPATLVQPVGSPLSLECTVEGTSNPNLYWYRQAAGRGLQLLFYSVGIGQISSEVPQNLSASRPQDRQFILSSKKLLLSDSGFYLCAWSVGGELFFGSGTQLSVL.